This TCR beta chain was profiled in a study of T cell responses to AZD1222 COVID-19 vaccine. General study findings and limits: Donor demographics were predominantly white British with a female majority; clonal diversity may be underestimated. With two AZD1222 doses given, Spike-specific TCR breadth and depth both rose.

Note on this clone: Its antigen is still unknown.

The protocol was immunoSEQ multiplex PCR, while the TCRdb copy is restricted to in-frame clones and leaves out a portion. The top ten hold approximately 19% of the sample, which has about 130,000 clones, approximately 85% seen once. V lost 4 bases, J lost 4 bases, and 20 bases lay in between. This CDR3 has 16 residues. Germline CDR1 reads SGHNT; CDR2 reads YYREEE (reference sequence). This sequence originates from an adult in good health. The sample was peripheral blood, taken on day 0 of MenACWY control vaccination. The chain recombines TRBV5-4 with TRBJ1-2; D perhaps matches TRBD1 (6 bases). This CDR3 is CASSPVSGQSTYGYTF. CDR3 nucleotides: TGTGCCAGCAGCCCCGTCTCCGGACAGTCAACCTATGGCTACACCTTC.